This is a list of T cell receptor beta chains from one sample in a study of beta chain features in type 1 diabetes. Profiled with immunoSEQ multiplex PCR; TCRdb holds only in-frame clones, not every one. The table lists about 740,000 clones, around an eighth of them singletons. The sample was naive CD4+ T cells from blood. Source of these receptors: a man aged 18 to 30 with type 1 diabetes. The conserved cysteine and the conserved F or W are not part of the CDR3 here. The order of the fields is J gene, clone size, V gene, CDR3 protein. Clone size is shown for a subset of rows, as once, few, many or a class of expanded clone.

TRBJ2-5,-,TRBV6-1,ASSSIPETQETQY
TRBJ1-1,-,TRBV10-2,ASRVESRPTEAF
TRBJ1-6,-,TRBV10-3,AIRQADSPLH
TRBJ1-5,few,TRBV7-2,ASSTSLNQPQH
TRBJ1-5,few,TRBV2,ASSGTGEVQPQH
TRBJ1-4,few,TRBV7-9,ASSFSGTLREEKLF
TRBJ1-1,few,TRBV18,ASSPRSQGDTEAF
TRBJ1-2,-,TRBV9,ASSVGVEEPQGYT
TRBJ1-6,-,TRBV30,AWSQGDSPLH
TRBJ2-1,-,TRBV29-1,SVVRGTAYNEQF
TRBJ1-2,-,TRBV29-1,SADGTERYGYT
TRBJ1-2,few,TRBV9,ASARGAGTYGYT
TRBJ2-7,-,TRBV6-5,ASSYVGSEQY
TRBJ1-1,-,TRBV5-1,ASSFRTANTEAF
TRBJ2-2,-,TRBV7-9,ASSPSGELF
TRBJ1-6,few,TRBV11-2,ASSSGRRPNSPLH
TRBJ2-3,-,TRBV6-6,ASSPLAGVTDTQY
TRBJ1-5,-,TRBV18,ASSPGQNQPQH
TRBJ1-2,-,TRBV29-1,SVVSVGQGANGYT
TRBJ2-2,-,TRBV2,ASSDRGAGELF
TRBJ2-4,-,TRBV7-2,ASSHALAGGKNIQY
TRBJ2-6,few,TRBV23-1,ASSCDDRIREESHSGANVLT
TRBJ1-1,few,TRBV23-1,ASSQSTSPGRRNTEAF
TRBJ1-1,-,TRBV7-9,ASSLRMSGLGEAF
TRBJ2-7,few,TRBV4-1,ASSQEARDYEQY
TRBJ2-7,few,TRBV28,ASRSRDREQY
TRBJ1-1,few,TRBV2,ASSRVGGATEAF
TRBJ1-2,few,TRBV7-2,ASSLEFTGGGT
TRBJ1-1,few,TRBV11-1,ASSLAGQGGNTEAF
TRBJ1-5,-,TRBV15,ATSPPLGGVGQPQH
TRBJ2-1,few,TRBV18,ASSPRSYGWDNEQF
TRBJ2-3,-,TRBV7-6,ASTLTGSADTQY
TRBJ1-1,-,TRBV30,AWSERFLVTEAF
TRBJ1-1,-,TRBV5-6,ASTIGQNTEAF
TRBJ1-1,few,TRBV6-4,ASSSQGFGEAF
TRBJ2-7,-,TRBV7-2,ASSPQGWREQY
TRBJ2-3,few,TRBV29-1,SAPGTGLYDTQY
TRBJ2-7,-,TRBV6-5,ASSYSLRLEQY
TRBJ2-2,-,TRBV18,ASSPQGQGTGELF
TRBJ1-1,few,TRBV29-1,SVSGGFLEAF
TRBJ2-3,few,TRBV5-1,ASSLRTHTDTQY
TRBJ2-3,-,TRBV5-1,ASSSPGLGSPDTQY
TRBJ1-1,few,TRBV6-5,ASTSPGMGAF
TRBJ1-4,-,TRBV7-2,ASSADRGESNEKLF
TRBJ1-1,-,TRBV23-1,ASSQQGPNTEAF
TRBJ2-4,few,TRBV13,ASSRTGLAGEPKY
TRBJ2-1,few,TRBV2,ASAEGNEQF